What follows is one T cell receptor (beta chain) and its context. Its antigen is as yet unknown. A much more abundant neighbour one base away suggests this may be a read error. The CDR3 does not close with the conserved phenylalanine or tryptophan, likely indicating a read error. These data are taken from a study of tumor-infiltrating lymphocytes in primary liver carcinoma. Co-extraction of both nucleic acids (RNA and DNA) used about 20-34 mg of unsorted bulk tissue. Patients' primary liver carcinoma was surgically resected. Total RNA amounting to 500 ng was the source from which TCR beta cDNA was made with a constant-region primer. Amplification in three nested multiplex PCR rounds with slightly modified ARM-PCR gave rise to TCR beta libraries. It was with TRBV1-TRBV30 forward primers and a C-beta reverse primer that the first two PCR rounds were run, at roughly 10 cycles each. Each CDR3 protein is one row after TCRdb ran MiXCR on the multiplex PCR reads. The sample carries roughly 50,000 distinct CDR3 sequences, about 80% recorded once.

CDR1 is KGHDR and CDR2 is SFDVKD in the germline V gene. CDR3 length: 14 residues. The V and J ends lost 1 base and 8 bases respectively, with 11 bases between them. Regarding the study as a whole: Between tumor regions, pairs overlapped more than tumor-adjacent and tumor-blood pairs did.

This rearrangement joins TRBV24-1 to TRBJ2-1; no clear D gene. This sequence originates from a man aged 40-49 years with primary liver carcinoma and hepatitis B virus infection. Sequencing was carried out using liver tumor tissue from sampling region 2. Described subset: tumor region T2, inferior pole. This CDR3 reads CATSDFGEIDEQFL. Written as DNA, the CDR3 is TGTGCCACCAGTGATTTTGGCGAGATTGATGAGCAGTTCCTC.